This T cell receptor beta chain was retrieved from a study of neurological immune-mediated disorders. Study-level points and caveats: The expanded clones of different subjects shared no CDR3 amino acid sequences (suggesting private repertoires in all groups). The most TCR clonal expansion was seen in HTLV-1-associated myelopathy, whereas the least was seen in multiple sclerosis, below the level in healthy controls.

The cDNA was synthesized by means of template-switch 5'RACE, which was carried out with 10-nucleotide random UMIs. Sequencing runs each generated in excess of 190 million TCR-beta sequences derived from 15-18 subjects. TCRdb recomputed calls from the 5' RACE reads with MiXCR, one row per CDR3 protein. In the table there are some 80,000 distinct CDR3 sequences, about 4.5% of which are singletons. The CDR3 is made up of 16 amino acids. In germline, CDR1 is SGHTA, CDR2 FQGNSA. V was trimmed by 5 bases and J by 0 bases, leaving 15 bases between them. In its sample, this clonotype was seen many times. Its target is unknown. Specified time point: longitudinal time-point 3.

This sequence originates from a woman aged 55-69 years with multiple sclerosis. Sample: PBMCs. The V and J genes are TRBV7-2 and TRBJ2-3; D is ambiguous. This CDR3 is CASSPVGTASTDTQYF. As DNA, the CDR3 is TGTGCCAGCAGCCCCGTCGGAACAGCCAGCACAGATACGCAGTATTTT.